This record looks at one T cell receptor (beta chain) sequence and its context. The CDR3 has 14 amino acids. CDR1 is SQVTM and CDR2 is ANQGSEA in the germline V gene. Trimming cost V 6 bases and J 5 bases, with 17 bases left between them. PCR was performed a second time for about 7 to 11 cycles using a sample-barcoded 5' primer and a J-beta primer mix. Via MiXCR, TCRdb re-called the 5' RACE reads, giving one row per CDR3 protein. The sample records over 750,000 distinct CDR3 sequences, roughly 25% being singletons. The data were obtained in a study of blood T cells in healthy people across ages. These data were also reused for a study on T cells of mothers and their children.

The source of this sequence is a boy younger than 18 in good health. The specimen sequenced was blood. The chain uses TRBV29-1 and TRBJ2-1; the D gene could be TRBD1 or TRBD2 (7 bases each). The CDR3 reads CSVGGGDSNNEQFF. The CDR3 region has the DNA TGCAGCGTGGGGGGAGGGGACAGTAACAATGAGCAGTTCTTC.